This section outlines one TCR beta chain sequence together with its context. Antigen unknown. This record comes from a study of OX40 agonist ivuxolimab in advanced cancers. Clones were read by immunoSEQ multiplex PCR, and TCRdb kept only the in-frame ones, dropping some. The sample has more than 60,000 clones; about 88% are singletons. Study outcomes and limitations: Expanded clones belonging to CD8+ T cells outnumbered, on average, those of CD4+.

This receptor was obtained from an adult with an advanced solid tumor such as melanoma, head and neck, liver or kidney cancer. This material consisted of CD4+ or CD8+ T cells sorted from blood, taken in a trial of the OX40 agonist ivuxolimab.

The CDR3 DNA follows: TGTGCCAGTAGTATTCCCGGACGAAATCAGCCCCAGCATTTT. Encoded protein: CASSIPGRNQPQHF. The chain has TRBV19 and TRBJ1-5; D not certain. Deletions cut 3 bases from V and 4 bases from J, with 10 bases between. The CDR3 is 14 residues long. CDR1 and CDR2 from the germline V gene are LNHDA and SQIVND (reference sequence).